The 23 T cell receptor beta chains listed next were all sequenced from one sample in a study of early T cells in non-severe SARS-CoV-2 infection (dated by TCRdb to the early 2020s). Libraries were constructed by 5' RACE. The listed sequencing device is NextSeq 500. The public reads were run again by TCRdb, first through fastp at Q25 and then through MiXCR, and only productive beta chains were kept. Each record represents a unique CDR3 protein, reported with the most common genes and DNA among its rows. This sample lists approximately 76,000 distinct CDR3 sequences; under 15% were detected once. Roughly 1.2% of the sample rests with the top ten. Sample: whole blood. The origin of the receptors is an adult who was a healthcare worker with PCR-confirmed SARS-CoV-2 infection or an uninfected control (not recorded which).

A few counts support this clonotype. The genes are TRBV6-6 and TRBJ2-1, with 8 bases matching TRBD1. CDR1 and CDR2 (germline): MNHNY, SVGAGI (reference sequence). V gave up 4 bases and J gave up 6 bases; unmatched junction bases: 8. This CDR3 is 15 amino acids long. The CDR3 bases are TGTGCCAGCAGTTCTCAGGGGGCGACGCGCAATGAGCAGTTCTTC. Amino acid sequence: CASSSQGATRNEQFF.

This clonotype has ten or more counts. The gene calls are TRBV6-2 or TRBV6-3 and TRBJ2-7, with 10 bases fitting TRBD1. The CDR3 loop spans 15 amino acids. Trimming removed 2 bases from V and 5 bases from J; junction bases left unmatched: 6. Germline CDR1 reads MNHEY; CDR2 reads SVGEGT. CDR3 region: CASSYSRDRGDEQYF. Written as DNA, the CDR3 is TGTGCCAGCAGTTACAGCCGGGACAGGGGTGACGAGCAGTACTTC.

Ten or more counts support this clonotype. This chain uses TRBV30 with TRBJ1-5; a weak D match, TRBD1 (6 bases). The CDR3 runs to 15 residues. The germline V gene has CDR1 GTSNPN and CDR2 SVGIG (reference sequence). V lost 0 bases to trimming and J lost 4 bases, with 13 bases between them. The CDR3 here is CAWSVEDSWNQPQHF. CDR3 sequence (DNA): TGTGCCTGGAGTGTAGAGGACAGTTGGAATCAGCCCCAGCATTTT.

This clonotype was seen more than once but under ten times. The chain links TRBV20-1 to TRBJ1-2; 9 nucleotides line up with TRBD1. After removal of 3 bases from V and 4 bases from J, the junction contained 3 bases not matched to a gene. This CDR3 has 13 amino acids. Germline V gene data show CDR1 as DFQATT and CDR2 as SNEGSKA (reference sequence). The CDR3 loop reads CSARDRGLYGYTF. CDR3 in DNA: TGCAGTGCTAGGGACAGGGGACTCTATGGCTACACCTTC.

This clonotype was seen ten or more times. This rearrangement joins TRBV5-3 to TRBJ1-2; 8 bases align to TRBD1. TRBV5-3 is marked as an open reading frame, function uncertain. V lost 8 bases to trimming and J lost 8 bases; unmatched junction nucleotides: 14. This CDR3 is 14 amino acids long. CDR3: CASRQNQGARGYTF. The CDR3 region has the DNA TGTGCCAGCCGCCAAAACCAGGGGGCGCGCGGCTACACCTTC.

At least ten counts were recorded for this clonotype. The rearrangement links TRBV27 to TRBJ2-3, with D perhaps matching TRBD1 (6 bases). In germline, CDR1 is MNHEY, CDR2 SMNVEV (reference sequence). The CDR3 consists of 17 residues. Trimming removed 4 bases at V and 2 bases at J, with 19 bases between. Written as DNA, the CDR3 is TGTGCCAGCAGTTCCCTCGGACAGCGCCCACACACAGATACGCAGTATTTT. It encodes CASSSLGQRPHTDTQYF.

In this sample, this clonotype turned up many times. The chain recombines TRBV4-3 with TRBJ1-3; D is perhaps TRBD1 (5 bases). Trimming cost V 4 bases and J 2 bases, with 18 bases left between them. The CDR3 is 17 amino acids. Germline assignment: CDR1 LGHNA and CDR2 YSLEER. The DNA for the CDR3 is TGCGCCAGCAGCCCTATTCCGGGGCTTGTTACTGGAAACACCATATATTTT. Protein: CASSPIPGLVTGNTIYF.

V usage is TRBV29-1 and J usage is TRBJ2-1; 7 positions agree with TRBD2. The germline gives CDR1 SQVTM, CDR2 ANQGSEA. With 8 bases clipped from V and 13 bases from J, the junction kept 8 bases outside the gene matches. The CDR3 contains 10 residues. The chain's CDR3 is CSNERDAQFF. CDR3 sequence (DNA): TGCAGCAACGAGCGGGACGCACAGTTCTTC.

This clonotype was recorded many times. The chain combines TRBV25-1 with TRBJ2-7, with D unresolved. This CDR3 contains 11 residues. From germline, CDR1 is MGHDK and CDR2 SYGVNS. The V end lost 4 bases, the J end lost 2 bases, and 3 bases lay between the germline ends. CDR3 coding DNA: TGTGCCAGCAGTGGGACCTACGAGCAGTACTTC. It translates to CASSGTYEQYF.

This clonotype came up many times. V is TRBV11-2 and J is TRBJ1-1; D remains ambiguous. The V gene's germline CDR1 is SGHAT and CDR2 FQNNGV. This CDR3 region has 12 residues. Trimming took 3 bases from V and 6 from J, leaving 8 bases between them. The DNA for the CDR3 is TGTGCCAGCAGCTTTTCGCCCGCTGAAGCTTTCTTT. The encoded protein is CASSFSPAEAFF.

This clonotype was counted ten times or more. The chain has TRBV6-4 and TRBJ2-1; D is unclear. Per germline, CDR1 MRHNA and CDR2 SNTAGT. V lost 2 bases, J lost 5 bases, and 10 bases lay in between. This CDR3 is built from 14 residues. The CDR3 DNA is TGTGCCAGCAGTGACACGGCTGAACACAATGAGCAGTTCTTC. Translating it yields CASSDTAEHNEQFF.

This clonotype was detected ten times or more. The chain's CDR3 is CASGLVGPGYGYTF. CDR3 sequence (DNA): TGTGCTAGTGGTTTGGTAGGGCCTGGCTATGGCTACACCTTC. V gene TRBV12-5 combines with J gene TRBJ1-2, with D unresolved. With 0 bases removed from V and 4 bases from J, the gap between germline ends came to 9 bases. CDR1 and CDR2 (germline): LGHNT, FRNRAP. The CDR3 extends over 14 amino acids.

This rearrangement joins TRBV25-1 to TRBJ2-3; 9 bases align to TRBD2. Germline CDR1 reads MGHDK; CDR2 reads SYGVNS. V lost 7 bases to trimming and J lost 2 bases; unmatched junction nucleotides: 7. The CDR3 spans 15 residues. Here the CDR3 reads CASKQTSGYTDTQYF. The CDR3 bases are TGTGCCAGCAAACAGACTAGCGGATACACAGATACGCAGTATTTT.

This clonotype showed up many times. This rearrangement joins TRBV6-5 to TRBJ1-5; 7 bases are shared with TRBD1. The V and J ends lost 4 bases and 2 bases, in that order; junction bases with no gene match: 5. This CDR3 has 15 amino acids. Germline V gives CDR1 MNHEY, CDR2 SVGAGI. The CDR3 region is CASSLAGTGNQPQHF. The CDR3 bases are TGTGCCAGCAGTTTAGCCGGGACAGGCAATCAGCCCCAGCATTTT.

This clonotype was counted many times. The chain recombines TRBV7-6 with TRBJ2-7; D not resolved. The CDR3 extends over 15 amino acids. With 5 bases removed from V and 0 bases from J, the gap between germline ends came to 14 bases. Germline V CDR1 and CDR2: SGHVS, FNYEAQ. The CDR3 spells CASSPGPILSYEQYF. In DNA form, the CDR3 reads TGTGCCAGCAGCCCCGGACCCATTCTCTCCTACGAGCAGTACTTC.

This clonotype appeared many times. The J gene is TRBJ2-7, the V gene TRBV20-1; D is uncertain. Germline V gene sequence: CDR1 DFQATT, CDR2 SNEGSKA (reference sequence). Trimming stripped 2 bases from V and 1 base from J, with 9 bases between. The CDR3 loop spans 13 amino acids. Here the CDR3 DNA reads TGCAGTGCTAGACGGGTGGCATCCTACGAGCAGTACTTC. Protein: CSARRVASYEQYF.

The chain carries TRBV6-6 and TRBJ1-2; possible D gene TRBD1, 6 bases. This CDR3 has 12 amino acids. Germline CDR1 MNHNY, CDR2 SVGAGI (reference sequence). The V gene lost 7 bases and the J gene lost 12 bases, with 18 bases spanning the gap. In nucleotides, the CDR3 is TGTGCCAGCACTGAGGACAGCCGACGCCACACCTTC. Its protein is CASTEDSRRHTF.

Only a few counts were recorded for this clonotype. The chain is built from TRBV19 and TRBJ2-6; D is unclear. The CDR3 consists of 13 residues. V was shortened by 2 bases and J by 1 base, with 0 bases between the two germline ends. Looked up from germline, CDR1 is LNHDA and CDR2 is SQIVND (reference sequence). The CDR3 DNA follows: TGTGCCAGTAGTATATCTGGGGCCAACGTCCTGACTTTC. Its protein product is CASSISGANVLTF.

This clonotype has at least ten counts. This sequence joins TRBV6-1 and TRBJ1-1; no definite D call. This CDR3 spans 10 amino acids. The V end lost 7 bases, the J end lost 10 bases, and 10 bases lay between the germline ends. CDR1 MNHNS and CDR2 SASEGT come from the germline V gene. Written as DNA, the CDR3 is TGTGCCAGCAATGAGGAGGGAGCTTTCTTT. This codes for CASNEEGAFF.

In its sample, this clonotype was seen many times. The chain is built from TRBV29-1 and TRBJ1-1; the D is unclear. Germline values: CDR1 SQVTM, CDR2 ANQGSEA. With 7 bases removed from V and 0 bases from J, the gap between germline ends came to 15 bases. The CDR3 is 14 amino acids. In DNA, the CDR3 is TGCAGCGCCCGGGCCGTTTCGATGAACACTGAAGCTTTCTTT. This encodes CSARAVSMNTEAFF.

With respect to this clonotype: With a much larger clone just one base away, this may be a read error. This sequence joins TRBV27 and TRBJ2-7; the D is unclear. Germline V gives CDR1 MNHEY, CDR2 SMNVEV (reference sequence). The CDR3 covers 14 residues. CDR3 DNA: TGTGCCAACAGTTTCTCGGAGTATTCCTACGAGCAGTACTTC. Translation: CANSFSEYSYEQYF.

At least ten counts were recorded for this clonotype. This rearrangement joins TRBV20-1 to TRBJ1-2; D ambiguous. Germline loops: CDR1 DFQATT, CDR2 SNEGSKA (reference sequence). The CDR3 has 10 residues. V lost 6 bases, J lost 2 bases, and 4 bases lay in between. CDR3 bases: TGCAGTGCGACCAACTATGGCTACACCTTC. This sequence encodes CSATNYGYTF.

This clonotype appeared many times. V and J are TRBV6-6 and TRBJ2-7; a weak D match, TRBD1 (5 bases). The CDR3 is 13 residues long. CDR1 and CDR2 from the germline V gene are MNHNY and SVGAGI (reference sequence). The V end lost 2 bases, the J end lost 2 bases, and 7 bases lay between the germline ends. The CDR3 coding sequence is TGTGCCAGCAGTTACCTGGACACCTACGAGCAGTACTTC. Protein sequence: CASSYLDTYEQYF.